This note documents a single TCR beta chain sequence. Germline trimming cut 0 bases from V and 6 bases from J; bases unmatched to any gene: 7. This CDR3 has 16 residues. CDR1 and CDR2 from the germline V gene are MNHNS and SASEGT. Seattle cases were enrolled at active infection and followed longitudinally. This entry comes from a study of blood T cell repertoires in COVID-19. As for the study in general: T cells, B-cell-depleted T cells, or PBMCs provided the cDNA or gDNA that served as material.

Per the authors' pipeline: For nucleated cells, counts were estimated from reference gene primer amplification. The method was immunoSEQ multiplex PCR; TCRdb's version includes in-frame clones alone and lacks a portion of them. Clone size and the V and J calls come from that table; the DNA yielded D and trimming. The table records about 210,000 clones, 75% to 85% of them present only once. The source material was peripheral blood. The clonotype originates from a man aged 50-59 years with COVID-19, enrolled during active disease. The chain couples TRBV6-1 to TRBJ2-4, with 8 bases that match TRBD1. The CDR3, as DNA: TGTGCCAGCAGTGAAGCGGCAGGGGGCTCCCTAAACATTCAGTACTTC. Translated, it gives CASSEAAGGSLNIQYF.